This T cell receptor (beta chain) appears in the sequencing data of a study of T cell changes during pregnancy in multiple sclerosis (dated by TCRdb to between 2019 and 2020). With regard to the full study: The study examined how the T cell repertoire changed over the course of pregnancy in women with multiple sclerosis.

Regarding this clone: Its cognate antigen has yet to be identified. No quality values exist for individual bases; no much larger clone is one base distant.

The library came from the immunoSEQ multiplex PCR assay. The source is immuneACCESS, and TCRdb retained only in-frame sequences with V and J called. Part of the clones is not carried over; for the studies checked, unresolved V genes explain less than half of this, and the remainder is unexplained. Here the sample has approximately 88,000 clones; around 94% occur a single time. The top ten constitute about 0.8% of the sample. Sample: peripheral blood, taken in the third trimester of pregnancy. The sequence was collected from a female donor with multiple sclerosis, enrolled in a pregnancy study.

The nucleotides are TGTGCCAGCAGCCCCGGGACTAGCGGATATAAGCGTAATGAGCAGTTCTTC. It is translated as CASSPGTSGYKRNEQFF. The chain is made from TRBV11-3 and TRBJ2-1, with 11 junctional bases fitting TRBD2. Its CDR3 holds 17 amino acids, cysteine through phenylalanine. Only CDR3 DNA remains: 51 bases, in frame from the first base. Here V drops 5 bases and J drops 7 bases, and the junction holds 13 bases not matched to any gene. The germline V gene sets CDR1 to SGHNT and CDR2 to YENEEA.